This TCR beta chain was found in a study of blood T cell repertoires in COVID-19. Study at large: PBMCs, B-cell-depleted T cells, or T cells were the source of the cDNA or gDNA that made up the material.

The protocol was immunoSEQ multiplex PCR, while the TCRdb copy is restricted to in-frame clones and leaves out a portion. Of tens of thousands of clones in the sample, roughly 82% were seen once. V lost 4 bases and J lost 4, with 11 bases in between. Germline CDR1 is GTSNPN and CDR2 is SVGIG (reference sequence). CDR3 size: 13 residues. This clone was seen a single time. This chain links TRBV30 with TRBJ1-5; TRBD1 is a possible D gene (5 bases). The material sequenced was peripheral blood. This sequence originates from a woman between 55 and 75 years old with acute or convalescent COVID-19. CDR3 sequence: CAWTGGANQPQHF. CDR3 in DNA: TGTGCCTGGACTGGAGGGGCGAATCAGCCCCAGCATTTT.